The present T cell receptor (beta chain) was sequenced within a study of T cell changes during pregnancy in multiple sclerosis. This clone has a handful of counts. Deletions cut 5 bases from V and 0 bases from J, with 5 bases between. CDR3 length: 13 amino acids. Germline V gene data show CDR1 as SNHLY and CDR2 as FYNNEI. Assay: immunoSEQ multiplex PCR; the TCRdb copy retains only in-frame clones and omits some. The data hold some 100,000 clones, with just over 90% observed a single time. This sequence joins TRBV2 and TRBJ1-5; no reliable D call. The receptor was isolated from a female donor with multiple sclerosis, enrolled in a pregnancy study. The input for sequencing was peripheral blood, taken in the second trimester of pregnancy. As DNA, the CDR3 is TGTGCCAGCAGTCAACATAGCAATCAGCCCCAGCATTTT. Protein: CASSQHSNQPQHF. The full variable domain, its missing parts supplied by reference TRBV2 and TRBJ1-5, is EPEVTQTPSHQVTQMGQEVILRCVPISNHLYFYWYRQILGQKVEFLVSFYNNEISEKSEIFDDQFSVERPDGSNFTLKIRSTKLEDSAMYFCASSQHSNQPQHFGDGTRLSIL.